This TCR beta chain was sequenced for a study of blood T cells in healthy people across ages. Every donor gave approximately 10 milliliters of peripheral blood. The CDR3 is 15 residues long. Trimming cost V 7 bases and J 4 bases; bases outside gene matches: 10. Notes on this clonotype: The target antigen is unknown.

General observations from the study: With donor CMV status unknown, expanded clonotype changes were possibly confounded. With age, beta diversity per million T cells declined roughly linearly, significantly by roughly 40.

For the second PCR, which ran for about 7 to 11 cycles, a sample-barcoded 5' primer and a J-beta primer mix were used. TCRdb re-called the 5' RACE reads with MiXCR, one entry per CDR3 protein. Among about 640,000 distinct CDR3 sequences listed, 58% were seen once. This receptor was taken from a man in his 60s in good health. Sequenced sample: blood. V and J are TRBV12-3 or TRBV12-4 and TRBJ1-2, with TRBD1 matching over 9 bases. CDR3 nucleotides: TGTGCCAGCACCCCTTTAAGGACAGGGGCCTATGGCTACACCTTC. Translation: CASTPLRTGAYGYTF.